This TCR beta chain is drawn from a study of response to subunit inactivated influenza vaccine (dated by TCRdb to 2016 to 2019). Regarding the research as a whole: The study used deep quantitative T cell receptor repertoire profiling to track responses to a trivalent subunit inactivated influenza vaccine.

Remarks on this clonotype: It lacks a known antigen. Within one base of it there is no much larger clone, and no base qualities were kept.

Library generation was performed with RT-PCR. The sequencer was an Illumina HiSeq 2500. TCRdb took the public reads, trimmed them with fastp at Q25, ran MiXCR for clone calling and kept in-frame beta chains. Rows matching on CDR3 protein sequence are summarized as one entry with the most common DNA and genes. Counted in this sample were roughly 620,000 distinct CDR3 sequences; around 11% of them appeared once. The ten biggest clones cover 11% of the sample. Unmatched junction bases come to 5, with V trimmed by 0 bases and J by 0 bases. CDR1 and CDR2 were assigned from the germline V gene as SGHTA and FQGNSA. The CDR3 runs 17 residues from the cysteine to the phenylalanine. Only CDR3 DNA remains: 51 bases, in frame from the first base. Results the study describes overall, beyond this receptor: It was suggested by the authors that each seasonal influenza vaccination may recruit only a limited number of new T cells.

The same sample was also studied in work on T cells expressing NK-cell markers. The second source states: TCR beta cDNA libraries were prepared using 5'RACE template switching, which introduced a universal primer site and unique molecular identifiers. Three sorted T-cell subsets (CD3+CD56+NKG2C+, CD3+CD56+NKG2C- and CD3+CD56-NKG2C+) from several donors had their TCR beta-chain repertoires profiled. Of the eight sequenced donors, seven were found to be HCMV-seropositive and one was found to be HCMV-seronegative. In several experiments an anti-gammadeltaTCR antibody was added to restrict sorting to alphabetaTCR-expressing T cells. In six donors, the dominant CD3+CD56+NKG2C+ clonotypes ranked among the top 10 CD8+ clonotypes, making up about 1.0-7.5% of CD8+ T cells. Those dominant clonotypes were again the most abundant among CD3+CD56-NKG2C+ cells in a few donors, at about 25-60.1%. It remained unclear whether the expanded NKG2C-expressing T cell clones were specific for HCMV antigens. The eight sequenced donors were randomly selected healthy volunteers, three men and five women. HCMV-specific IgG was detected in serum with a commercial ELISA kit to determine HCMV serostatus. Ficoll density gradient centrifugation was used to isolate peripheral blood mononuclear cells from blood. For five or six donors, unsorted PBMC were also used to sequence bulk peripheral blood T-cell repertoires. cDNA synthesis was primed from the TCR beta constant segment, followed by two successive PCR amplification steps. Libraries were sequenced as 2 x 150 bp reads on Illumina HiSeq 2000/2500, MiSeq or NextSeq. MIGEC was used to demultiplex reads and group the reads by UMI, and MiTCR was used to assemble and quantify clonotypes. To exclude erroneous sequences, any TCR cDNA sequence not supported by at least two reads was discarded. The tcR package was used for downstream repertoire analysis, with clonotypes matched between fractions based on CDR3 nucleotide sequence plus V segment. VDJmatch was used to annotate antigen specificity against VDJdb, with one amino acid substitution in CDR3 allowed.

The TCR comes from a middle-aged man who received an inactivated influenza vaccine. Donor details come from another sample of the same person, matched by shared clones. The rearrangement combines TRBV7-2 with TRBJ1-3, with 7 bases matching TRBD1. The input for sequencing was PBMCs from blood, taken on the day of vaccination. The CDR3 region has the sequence CASSLAETGISGNTIYF. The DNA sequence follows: TGTGCCAGCAGCTTAGCTGAGACAGGGATCTCTGGAAACACCATATATTTT.